One sample yielded the 26 T cell receptor beta chains listed below, sequenced in a study of shared clonotypes between healthy human individuals (dated by TCRdb to the early 2020s). Library preparation employed the immunoSEQ multiplex PCR assay. The table was pulled from immuneACCESS by TCRdb, which kept in-frame rearrangements only. Such tables lose some clones; where checked, under half of the loss comes from unresolved V genes, and the rest has no known cause. For this sample there are roughly 2.2 million clones; 85% to 95% appear just once. The biggest ten clones account for 0.37% of the sample. The sequencing input was naive CD4+ T cells from PBMCs. Reading the label with the study, this specimen's cell subset or site is: CD45RA+ positively selected. These receptors were taken from a young man in good health. Some clones in this sample may be carry-over from other donors' samples.

The chain couples TRBV1 to TRBJ1-4. TRBV1 is an annotated pseudogene. The CDR3 totals 21 residues. Here the CDR3 DNA reads TGCACCAGCAGCCAGGCCGGGGGACCGGGACACCCAGAACCTTCTAATGAAAAACTGTTTTTT. This translates into CTSSQAGGPGHPEPSNEKLFF.

This clone was seen once. The genes are TRBV5-4 and TRBJ1-2, with D possibly matching TRBD1 (5 bases). V lost 2 bases and J 3 bases, leaving 11 bases between the germline ends. The CDR3 totals 14 residues. The germline V gene has CDR1 SGHNT and CDR2 YYREEE (reference sequence). This chain's CDR3 is CASSFGGRDYGYTF. CDR3 bases: TGTGCCAGCAGCTTTGGGGGTCGGGACTATGGCTACACCTTC.

The chain uses TRBV5-1 and TRBJ1-2; D not certain. Germline V gene data show CDR1 as SGHRS and CDR2 as YFSETQ. This CDR3 region has 15 residues. V was pared by 3 bases and J by 5 bases, with 17 bases between. CDR3 bases: TGCGCCAGCAGCTCGCGCCCCGGGCTCCATTATGGCTACACCTTC. It translates to CASSSRPGLHYGYTF.

The chain links TRBV9 to TRBJ2-1, with a weak D call TRBD1 (5 bases). CDR3 size: 15 residues. Trimming removed 0 bases from V and 4 bases from J, with 11 bases in between. CDR1 is SGDLS, CDR2 YYNGEE, per germline. The CDR3, as DNA: TGTGCCAGCAGCGTAGTAGGGGATCATTACAATGAGCAGTTCTTC. Translating it yields CASSVVGDHYNEQFF.

This clone showed up just once. The CDR3 region has the DNA TGTGCCAGAAGCTGGAAGAGTGGGTACACTGAAGCTTTCTTT. It specifies CARSWKSGYTEAFF. This rearrangement joins TRBV5-3 to TRBJ1-1, with D uncertain. TRBV5-3 is sorted into the ORF group, with uncertain function. V shed 3 bases and J shed 3 bases, with 12 bases lying between them. The CDR3 contains 14 residues.

V gene TRBV10-3 combines with J gene TRBJ1-3; perhaps TRBD1 as D (5 bases). Trimming took 8 bases from V and 0 from J, leaving 17 bases between them. The CDR3 length is 16 residues. Germline loops: CDR1 ENHRY, CDR2 SYGVKD. Written as DNA, the CDR3 is TGTGCCATCGGTCCTACGGGGGTCAGCTCTGGAAACACCATATATTTT. Translated: CAIGPTGVSSGNTIYF.

The V gene is TRBV2, the J gene TRBJ1-1, with 8 bases aligning to TRBD1. The V and J ends lost 6 bases and 3 bases, in that order; junction bases with no gene match: 3. The length of the CDR3 is 13 residues. Germline CDR1 SNHLY, CDR2 FYNNEI. CDR3 amino acids: CASRKTGDTEAFF. As DNA, the CDR3 is TGTGCCAGCAGGAAGACAGGGGACACTGAAGCTTTCTTT.

The V gene is TRBV7-2, the J gene TRBJ2-7, with a possible D match to TRBD2 (7 bases). CDR3 length: 16 amino acids. Between the trimmed V and J ends, which lost 5 bases and 5 bases, there was a span of 22 bases. The germline V gene encodes CDR1 SGHTA and CDR2 FQGNSA. The CDR3 loop is CASSGRSGGDRDEQYF. As DNA, the CDR3 is TGTGCCAGCAGCGGGAGATCGGGGGGCGATCGGGACGAGCAGTACTTC.

V and J are TRBV28 and TRBJ1-2, with a possible D match to TRBD1 (5 bases). V was shortened by 6 bases and J by 7 bases, with 24 bases between the two germline ends. The V gene's germline CDR1 is MDHEN and CDR2 SYDVKM. This CDR3 has 16 residues. The CDR3 reads CASRLPGEDPYVGYTF. The CDR3 bases are TGTGCCAGCAGGTTACCGGGGGAGGACCCCTATGTTGGCTACACCTTC.

This rearrangement joins TRBV11-1 to TRBJ2-2; TRBD1 matches at 7 bases. Looked up from germline, CDR1 is SGHAT and CDR2 is FQDESV (reference sequence). This CDR3 spans 16 amino acids. V lost 4 bases to trimming and J lost 5 bases; unmatched junction nucleotides: 10. The CDR3 loop reads CASSSPWDRKTGELFF. The CDR3, as DNA: TGTGCCAGCAGCTCCCCGTGGGACAGAAAAACCGGGGAGCTGTTTTTT.

The chain links TRBV10-3 to TRBJ2-7, with D perhaps TRBD2 (6 bases). Germline V CDR1 and CDR2: ENHRY, SYGVKD. The CDR3 is 13 amino acids. The V end was cut by 3 bases, the J end by 7 bases, with 13 bases between. CDR3 nucleotides: TGTGCCATCAGTGAAGGACGGGAGTGGGAGCAGTACTTC. As protein: CAISEGREWEQYF.

With regard to this clone: Other DNA sequences in this sample translate to the same CDR3. This chain uses TRBV5-1 with TRBJ2-7; 13 positions match TRBD2. The CDR3 is made up of 15 amino acids. V trimming: 4 bases; J trimming: 2 bases; junction bases outside the gene matches: 3. Per the germline V gene, CDR1 is SGHRS and CDR2 is YFSETQ. The CDR3 here is CASSPLAGGPYEQYF. For the CDR3, the DNA is TGCGCCAGCAGCCCACTAGCGGGAGGGCCCTACGAGCAGTACTTC. The variable domain in full, completed from reference TRBV5-1 and TRBJ2-7, reads KAGVTQTPRYLIKTRGQQVTLSCSPISGHRSVSWYQQTPGQGLQFLFEYFSETQRNKGNFPGRFSGRQFSNSRSEMNVSTLELGDSALYLCASSPLAGGPYEQYFGPGTRLTVT.

This rearrangement joins TRBV2 to TRBJ1-1; D not resolved. The CDR3 totals 13 residues. Trimming cost V 2 bases and J 1 base, with 5 bases left between them. CDR1 is SNHLY and CDR2 is FYNNEI in the germline V gene. The CDR3 DNA reads as TGTGCCAGCAGTGAACTTCCGAACACTGAAGCTTTCTTT. It is translated as CASSELPNTEAFF.

The chain joins TRBV5-5 to TRBJ1-2; D is ambiguous. CDR1 SGHKS and CDR2 YYEKEE come from the germline V gene (reference sequence). The CDR3 loop spans 13 amino acids. Trimming cost V 3 bases and J 2 bases, with 8 bases left between them. The CDR3 is CASSSGINYGYTF. For the CDR3, the DNA is TGTGCCAGCAGCTCGGGAATCAACTATGGCTACACCTTC.

The genes are TRBV18 and TRBJ2-1; D is perhaps TRBD2 (5 bases). This CDR3 contains 14 residues. CDR1 KGHSH and CDR2 LQKENI come from the germline V gene. The V and J ends lost 2 bases and 7 bases respectively, with 12 bases between them. CDR3 sequence (DNA): TGTGCCAGCTCACCATCGGGGAGATCTAATGAGCAGTTCTTC. Translated, it gives CASSPSGRSNEQFF. The whole variable domain, remainder taken from reference TRBV18 and TRBJ2-1, is NAGVMQNPRHLVRRRGQEARLRCSPMKGHSHVYWYRQLPEEGLKFMVYLQKENIIDESGMPKERFSAEFPKEGPSILRIQQVVRGDSAAYFCASSPSGRSNEQFFGPGTRLTVL.

The chain carries TRBV9 and TRBJ2-2; D perhaps matches TRBD1 (5 bases). The germline V gene encodes CDR1 SGDLS and CDR2 YYNGEE. Trimming left V 0 bases short and J 0 bases short, with 9 bases between. The CDR3 length is 16 residues. CDR3 DNA sequence: TGTGCCAGCAGCGTAGCAGGACACTCGAACACCGGGGAGCTGTTTTTT. This encodes CASSVAGHSNTGELFF.

V usage is TRBV5-6 and J usage is TRBJ2-5; possibly TRBD2 for D (6 bases). The CDR3 spans 15 residues. CDR1 is SGHDT, CDR2 YYEEEE, per germline. Between the trimmed V and J ends, which lost 1 base and 0 bases, there was a span of 10 bases. CDR3 sequence (DNA): TGTGCCAGCAGCTTGTTAGCGGCTAACCAAGAGACCCAGTACTTC. Translated: CASSLLAANQETQYF.

The chain couples TRBV5-1 to TRBJ2-1, with 10 bases fitting TRBD1. The J segment lost 10 bases and the V segment lost 2 bases, leaving 9 bases of the junction unmatched. The CDR3 loop spans 15 amino acids. The germline V gene encodes CDR1 SGHRS and CDR2 YFSETQ. The CDR3 coding sequence is TGCGCCAGCAGCTTAACCCGGACAGGGGGAAACGAGCAGTTCTTC. Amino acids: CASSLTRTGGNEQFF.

The chain uses TRBV20-1 and TRBJ1-1, with 8 nucleotides matching TRBD1. V gave up 5 bases and J gave up 11 bases; unmatched junction bases: 7. This CDR3 spans 11 amino acids. Germline values: CDR1 DFQATT, CDR2 SNEGSKA (reference sequence). For the CDR3, the DNA is TGCAGTGCTCTCAGGGGGCAAGCGGCTTTCTTT. Its protein product is CSALRGQAAFF.

V is TRBV12-5 and J is TRBJ1-5; 7 nucleotides agree with TRBD1. The germline V gene has CDR1 LGHNT and CDR2 FRNRAP. Trimming removed 5 bases from V and 5 bases from J; junction bases left unmatched: 15. This CDR3 has 17 amino acids. CDR3: CASGPLLPGQKDQPQHF. CDR3 bases: TGTGCTAGTGGTCCGCTACTTCCGGGACAGAAGGATCAGCCCCAGCATTTT.

As concerns this clone: This CDR3 is also generated by other DNA sequences in the sample. This chain connects TRBV7-2 to TRBJ2-1; the match to TRBD2 covers 8 bases. The CDR3 covers 15 residues. V lost 3 bases, J lost 0 bases, and 1 base stayed unmatched. Germline V gene sequence: CDR1 SGHTA, CDR2 FQGNSA. The CDR3 coding sequence is TGTGCCAGCAGCTTCGGGGGGGCCTCCTACAATGAGCAGTTCTTC. Amino acids: CASSFGGASYNEQFF.

V is TRBV28 and J is TRBJ2-7; the match to TRBD1 covers 7 bases. This CDR3 region has 14 residues. Germline V CDR1 and CDR2: MDHEN, SYDVKM. J gave up 4 bases and V 6 bases, and 9 bases lay outside the gene matches. The CDR3 sequence is CASRPPGTAYEQYF. CDR3 nucleotide sequence: TGTGCCAGCAGACCTCCCGGGACAGCGTACGAGCAGTACTTC.

V usage is TRBV5-1 and J usage is TRBJ2-2; no firm D call. The CDR3 sequence is 16 residues long. V was pared by 0 bases and J by 5 bases, with 14 bases between. Germline V gene lookup returns CDR1 SGHRS and CDR2 YFSETQ. Here the CDR3 reads CASSLAVGLGTGELFF. The CDR3 DNA sequence: TGCGCCAGCAGCTTGGCCGTGGGCTTGGGGACCGGGGAGCTGTTTTTT.

V is TRBV5-1 and J is TRBJ2-3; 9 nucleotides agree with TRBD1. J lost 9 bases, V lost 3 bases, and 11 bases had no gene match. The CDR3 length is 15 residues. The germline CDR1 and CDR2 sequences are SGHRS and YFSETQ. CDR3 sequence reads: CASSWGTGNGHTQYF. The CDR3 DNA reads TGCGCCAGCAGCTGGGGGACAGGGAATGGACACACGCAGTATTTT. Drawing the rest from reference TRBV5-1 and TRBJ2-3, the complete variable domain is KAGVTQTPRYLIKTRGQQVTLSCSPISGHRSVSWYQQTPGQGLQFLFEYFSETQRNKGNFPGRFSGRQFSNSRSEMNVSTLELGDSALYLCASSWGTGNGHTQYFGPGTRLTVL.

This clone came up a few times. The chain has TRBV6-6 and TRBJ1-1, with TRBD1 matching over 10 bases. Trimming at V came to 6 bases and at J to 4 bases, leaving 8 bases not matched to a gene. Per the germline V gene, CDR1 is MNHNY and CDR2 is SVGAGI (reference sequence). The CDR3 contains 15 residues. The DNA for the CDR3 is TGTGCCAGCAGACAAGGGACAGGGGCTTTCACTGAAGCTTTCTTT. Amino acid sequence: CASRQGTGAFTEAFF.

The chain employs TRBV19 and TRBJ2-5; D not certain. The germline V gene encodes CDR1 LNHDA and CDR2 SQIVND (reference sequence). The CDR3 is made up of 12 amino acids. Trimming shortened V by 7 bases and J by 6 bases, and 12 bases separated the two germline ends. The CDR3 sequence: CASTSGGKTQYF. The CDR3 nucleotides are TGTGCCAGTACCTCGGGCGGAAAGACCCAGTACTTC.